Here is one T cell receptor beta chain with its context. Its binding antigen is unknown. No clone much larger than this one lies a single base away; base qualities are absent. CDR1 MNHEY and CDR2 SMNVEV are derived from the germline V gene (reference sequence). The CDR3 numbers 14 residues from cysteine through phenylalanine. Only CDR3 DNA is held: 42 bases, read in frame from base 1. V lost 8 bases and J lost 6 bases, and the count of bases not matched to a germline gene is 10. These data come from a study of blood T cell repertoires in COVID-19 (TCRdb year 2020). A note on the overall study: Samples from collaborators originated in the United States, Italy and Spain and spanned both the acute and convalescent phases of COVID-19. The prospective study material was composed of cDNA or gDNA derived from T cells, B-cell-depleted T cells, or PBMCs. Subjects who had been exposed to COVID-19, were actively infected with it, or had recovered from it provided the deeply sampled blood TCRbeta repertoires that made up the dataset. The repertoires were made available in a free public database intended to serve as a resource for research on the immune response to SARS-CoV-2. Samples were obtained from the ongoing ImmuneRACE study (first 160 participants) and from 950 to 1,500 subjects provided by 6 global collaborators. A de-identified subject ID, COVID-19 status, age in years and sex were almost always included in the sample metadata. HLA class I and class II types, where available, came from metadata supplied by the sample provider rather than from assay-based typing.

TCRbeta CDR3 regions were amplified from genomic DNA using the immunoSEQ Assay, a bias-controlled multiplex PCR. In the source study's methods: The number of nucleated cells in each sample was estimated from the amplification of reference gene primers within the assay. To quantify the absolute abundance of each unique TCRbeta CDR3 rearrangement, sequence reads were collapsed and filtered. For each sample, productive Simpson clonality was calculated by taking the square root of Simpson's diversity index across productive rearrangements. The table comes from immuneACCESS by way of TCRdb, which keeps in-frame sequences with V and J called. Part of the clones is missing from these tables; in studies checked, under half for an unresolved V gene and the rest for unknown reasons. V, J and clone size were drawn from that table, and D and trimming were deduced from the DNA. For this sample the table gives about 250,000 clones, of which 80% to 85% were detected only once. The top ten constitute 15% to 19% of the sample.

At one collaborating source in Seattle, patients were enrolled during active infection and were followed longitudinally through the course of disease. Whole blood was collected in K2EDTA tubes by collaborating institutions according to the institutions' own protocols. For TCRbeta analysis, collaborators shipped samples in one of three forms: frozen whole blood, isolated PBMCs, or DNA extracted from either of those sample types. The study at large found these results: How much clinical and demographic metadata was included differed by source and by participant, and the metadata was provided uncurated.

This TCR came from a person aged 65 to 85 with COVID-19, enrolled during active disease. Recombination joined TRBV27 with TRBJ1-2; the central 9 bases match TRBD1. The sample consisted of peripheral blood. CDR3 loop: CASGHRGLQNGYTF. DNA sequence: TGTGCCAGCGGCCACAGGGGGCTACAGAATGGCTACACCTTC.